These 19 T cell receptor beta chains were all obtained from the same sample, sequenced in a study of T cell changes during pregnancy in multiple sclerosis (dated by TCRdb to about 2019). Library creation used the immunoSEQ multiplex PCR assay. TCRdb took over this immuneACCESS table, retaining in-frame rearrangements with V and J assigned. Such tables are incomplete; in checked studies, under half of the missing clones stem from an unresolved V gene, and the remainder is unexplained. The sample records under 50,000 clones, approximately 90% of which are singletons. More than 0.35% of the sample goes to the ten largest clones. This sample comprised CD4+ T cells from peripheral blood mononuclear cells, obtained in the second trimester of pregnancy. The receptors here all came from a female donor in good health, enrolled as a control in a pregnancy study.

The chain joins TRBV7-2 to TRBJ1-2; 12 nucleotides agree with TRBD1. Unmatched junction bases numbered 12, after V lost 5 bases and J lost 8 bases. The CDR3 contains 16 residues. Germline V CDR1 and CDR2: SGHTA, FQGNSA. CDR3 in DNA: TGTGCCAGCAGCCAAGCTAGGGGACAGGGGGCTAGGGGCTACACCTTC. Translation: CASSQARGQGARGYTF. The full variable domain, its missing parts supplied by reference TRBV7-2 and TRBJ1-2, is GAGVSQSPSNKVTEKGKDVELRCDPISGHTALYWYRQSLGQGLEFLIYFQGNSAPDKSGLPSDRFSAERTGGSVSTLTIQRTQQEDSAVYLCASSQARGQGARGYTFGSGTRLTVV.

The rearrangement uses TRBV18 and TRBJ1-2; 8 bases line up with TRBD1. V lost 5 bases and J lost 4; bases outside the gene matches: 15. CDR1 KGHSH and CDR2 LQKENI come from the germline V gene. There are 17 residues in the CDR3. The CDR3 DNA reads TGTGCCAGCTCATCGACTTCTACGGGACAGGACCCCTATGGCTACACCTTC. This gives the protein CASSSTSTGQDPYGYTF.

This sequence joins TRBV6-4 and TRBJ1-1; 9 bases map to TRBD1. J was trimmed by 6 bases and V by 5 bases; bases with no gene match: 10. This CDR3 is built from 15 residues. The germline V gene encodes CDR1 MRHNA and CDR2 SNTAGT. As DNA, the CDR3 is TGTGCCAGCAGTTGGACAGGGGCAACTATACCTGAAGCTTTCTTT. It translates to CASSWTGATIPEAFF.

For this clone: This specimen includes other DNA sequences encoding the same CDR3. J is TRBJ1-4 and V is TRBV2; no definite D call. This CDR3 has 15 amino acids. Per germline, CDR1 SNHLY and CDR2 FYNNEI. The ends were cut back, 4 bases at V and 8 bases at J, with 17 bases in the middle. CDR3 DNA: TGTGCCAGCAGTGGGGTACTCCCTAGTCGGGAAAAACTGTTTTTT. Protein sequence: CASSGVLPSREKLFF.

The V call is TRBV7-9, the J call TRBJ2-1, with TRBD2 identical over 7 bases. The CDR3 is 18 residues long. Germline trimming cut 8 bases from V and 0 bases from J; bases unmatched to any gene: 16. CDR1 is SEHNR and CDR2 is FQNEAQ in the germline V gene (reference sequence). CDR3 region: CASLTSGSGTSSYNEQFF. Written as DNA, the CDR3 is TGTGCCAGCCTTACTAGTGGGAGCGGGACCAGCTCCTACAATGAGCAGTTCTTC. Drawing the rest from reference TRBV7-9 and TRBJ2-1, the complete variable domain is DTGVSQNPRHKITKRGQNVTFRCDPISEHNRLYWYRQTLGQGPEFLTYFQNEAQLEKSRLLSDRFSAERPKGSFSTLEIQRTEQGDSAMYLCASLTSGSGTSSYNEQFFGPGTRLTVL.

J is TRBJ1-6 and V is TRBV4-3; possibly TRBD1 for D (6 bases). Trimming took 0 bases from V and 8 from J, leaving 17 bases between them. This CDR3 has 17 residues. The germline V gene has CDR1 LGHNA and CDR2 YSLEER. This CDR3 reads CASSQDLPRGSHSPLHF. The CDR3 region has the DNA TGCGCCAGCAGCCAAGATCTACCCAGGGGCTCCCATTCACCCCTCCACTTT.

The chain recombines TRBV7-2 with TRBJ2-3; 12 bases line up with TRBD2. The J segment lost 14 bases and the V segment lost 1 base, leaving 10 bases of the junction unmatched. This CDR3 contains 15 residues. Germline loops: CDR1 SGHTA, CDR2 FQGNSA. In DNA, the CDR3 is TGTGCCAGCAGCTTAGAGGCTAGCGGGGGGGCAATGGCGTATTTT. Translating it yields CASSLEASGGAMAYF.

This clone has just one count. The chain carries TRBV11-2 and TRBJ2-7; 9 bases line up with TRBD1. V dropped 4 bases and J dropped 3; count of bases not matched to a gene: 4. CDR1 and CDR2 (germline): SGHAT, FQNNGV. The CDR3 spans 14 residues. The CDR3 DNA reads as TGTGCCAGCAGCTCGGGACAGGGACTCTACGAGCAGTACTTC. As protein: CASSSGQGLYEQYF.

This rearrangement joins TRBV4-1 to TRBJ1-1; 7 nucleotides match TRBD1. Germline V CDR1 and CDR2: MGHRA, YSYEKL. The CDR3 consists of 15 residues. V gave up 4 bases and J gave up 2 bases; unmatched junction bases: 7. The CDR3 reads CASSLLGQKNTEAFF. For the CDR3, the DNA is TGCGCCAGCAGCCTCCTGGGACAGAAAAACACTGAAGCTTTCTTT.

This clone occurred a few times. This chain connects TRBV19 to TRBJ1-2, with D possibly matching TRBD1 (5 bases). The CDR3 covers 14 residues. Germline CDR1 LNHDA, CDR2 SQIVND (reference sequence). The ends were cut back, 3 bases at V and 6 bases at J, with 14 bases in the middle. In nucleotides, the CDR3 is TGTGCCAGTAGTATTGGCAGGGTGGTGAATGGCTACACCTTC. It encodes CASSIGRVVNGYTF. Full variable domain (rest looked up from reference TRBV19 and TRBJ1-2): DGGITQSPKYLFRKEGQNVTLSCEQNLNHDAMYWYRQDPGQGLRLIYYSQIVNDFQKGDIAEGYSVSREKKESFPLTVTSAQKNPTAFYLCASSIGRVVNGYTFGSGTRLTVV.

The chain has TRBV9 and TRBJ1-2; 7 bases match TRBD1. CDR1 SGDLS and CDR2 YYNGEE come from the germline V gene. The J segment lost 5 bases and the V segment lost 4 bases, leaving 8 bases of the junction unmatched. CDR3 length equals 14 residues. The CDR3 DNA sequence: TGTGCCAGCAGCCCTTATACAGGGGTTTATGGCTACACCTTC. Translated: CASSPYTGVYGYTF.

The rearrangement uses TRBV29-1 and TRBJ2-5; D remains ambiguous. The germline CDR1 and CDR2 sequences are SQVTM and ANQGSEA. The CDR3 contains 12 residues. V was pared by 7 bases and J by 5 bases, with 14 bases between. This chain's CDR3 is CSGSEARETQYF. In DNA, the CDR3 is TGCAGCGGCTCCGAGGCCCGCGAGACCCAGTACTTC.

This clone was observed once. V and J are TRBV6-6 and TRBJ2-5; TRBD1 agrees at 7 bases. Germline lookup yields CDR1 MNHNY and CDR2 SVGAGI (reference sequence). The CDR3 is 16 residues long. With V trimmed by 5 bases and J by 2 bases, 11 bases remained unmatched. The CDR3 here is CASSTSLTGKQETQYF. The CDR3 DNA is TGTGCCAGCAGTACCTCCTTGACAGGGAAGCAAGAGACCCAGTACTTC.

CDR3 coding DNA: TGTGCCTGGAACAGGGGAGATGAAAAACTGTTTTTT. Translation gives CAWNRGDEKLFF. This chain uses TRBV30 with TRBJ1-4, with 7 bases fitting TRBD1. Germline CDR1 and CDR2: GTSNPN and SVGIG (reference sequence). J gave up 6 bases and V 4 bases, and 2 bases lay outside the gene matches. The CDR3 is 12 amino acids.

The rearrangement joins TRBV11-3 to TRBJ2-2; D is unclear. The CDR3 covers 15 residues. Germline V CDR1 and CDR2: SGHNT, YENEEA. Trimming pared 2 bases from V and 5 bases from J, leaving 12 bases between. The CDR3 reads CASSLFSGLTGELFF. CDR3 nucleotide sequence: TGTGCCAGCAGCTTATTCTCCGGGTTGACCGGGGAGCTGTTTTTT. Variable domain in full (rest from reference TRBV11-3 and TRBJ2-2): EAGVVQSPRYKIIEKKQPVAFWCNPISGHNTLYWYLQNLGQGPELLIRYENEEAVDDSQLPKDRFSAERLKGVDSTLKIQPAELGDSAVYLCASSLFSGLTGELFFGEGSRLTVL.

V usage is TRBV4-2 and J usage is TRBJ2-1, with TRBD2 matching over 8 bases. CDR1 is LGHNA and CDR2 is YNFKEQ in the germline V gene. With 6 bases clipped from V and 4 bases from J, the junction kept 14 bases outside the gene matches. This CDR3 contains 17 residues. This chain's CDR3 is CASRPLAGGGPYNEQFF. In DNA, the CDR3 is TGTGCCAGCAGACCTTTGGCCGGCGGGGGGCCGTACAATGAGCAGTTCTTC.

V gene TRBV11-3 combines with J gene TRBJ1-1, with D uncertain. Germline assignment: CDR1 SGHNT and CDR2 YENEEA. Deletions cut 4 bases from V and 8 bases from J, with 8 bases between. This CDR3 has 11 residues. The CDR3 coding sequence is TGTGCCAGCAGCTCAGCGCCCGAAGCTTTCTTT. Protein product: CASSSAPEAFF.

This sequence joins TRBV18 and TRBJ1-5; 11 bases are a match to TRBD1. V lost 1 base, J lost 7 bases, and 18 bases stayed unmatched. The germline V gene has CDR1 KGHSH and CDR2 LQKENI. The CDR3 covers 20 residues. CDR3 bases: TGTGCCAGCTCACCACTAGGGACAGGGGGTCGTAGGGTCCCTCTACAGCCCCAGCATTTT. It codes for CASSPLGTGGRRVPLQPQHF.

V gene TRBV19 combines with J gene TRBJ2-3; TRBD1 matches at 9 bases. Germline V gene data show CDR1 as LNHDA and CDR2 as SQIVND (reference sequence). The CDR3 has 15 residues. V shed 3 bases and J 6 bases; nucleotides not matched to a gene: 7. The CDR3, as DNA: TGTGCCAGTAGTATCCACAGGGGGCTCGTGGATACGCAGTATTTT. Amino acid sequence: CASSIHRGLVDTQYF.